What follows are 32 T cell receptor beta chains derived from one specimen sequenced in a study of blood T cell repertoires in COVID-19. Sequencing was performed with immunoSEQ multiplex PCR; in TCRdb, only in-frame clones are kept and a portion is missing. The sample yields 95,000 to 150,000 clones, around 83% seen once. Sequencing input: PBMCs or T cells enriched from blood (not recorded which). Receptor source: a woman in her 30s who had recovered from COVID-19.

The V and J genes are TRBV14 and TRBJ2-4; TRBD1 matches 11 bases. The CDR3 length is 16 residues. CDR1 is SGHDN and CDR2 is FVKESK in the germline V gene. The V and J ends lost 1 base and 5 bases, in that order; junction bases with no gene match: 4. The CDR3 sequence is CASSQVWGQGENIQYF. The CDR3 nucleotides are TGTGCCAGCAGCCAAGTCTGGGGACAGGGGGAAAACATTCAGTACTTC.

Only one count was recorded for this clone. The chain recombines TRBV24-1 with TRBJ2-1; TRBD2 matches 7 bases. The CDR3 covers 14 residues. With 4 bases clipped from V and 9 bases from J, the junction kept 8 bases outside the gene matches. The germline V gene encodes CDR1 KGHDR and CDR2 SFDVKD. CDR3 in DNA: TGTGCCACCAGTGACCCGCGACTAGCCTCTGAGCAGTTCTTC. It yields the protein CATSDPRLASEQFF.

The chain combines TRBV5-4 with TRBJ1-2, with D possibly being TRBD1 (5 bases). The CDR3 has 14 residues. The V end was cut by 4 bases, the J end by 8 bases, with 18 bases between. Germline V lookup: CDR1 SGHNT, CDR2 YYREEE (reference sequence). CDR3 region: CASSVAGGLLGYTF. CDR3 sequence (DNA): TGTGCCAGCAGCGTAGCGGGGGGTCTATTAGGCTACACCTTC.

The chain recombines TRBV28 with TRBJ1-5; TRBD1 matches at 7 bases. Per germline, CDR1 MDHEN and CDR2 SYDVKM. This CDR3 comprises 14 residues. V lost 6 bases and J lost 2; bases outside the gene matches: 4. The CDR3 region is CASSRTGGNQPQHF. The CDR3 bases are TGTGCCAGCAGCCGCACAGGGGGCAATCAGCCCCAGCATTTT.

The V and J genes are TRBV28 and TRBJ1-4; 7 nucleotides agree with TRBD1. This CDR3 region has 14 residues. CDR1 and CDR2 (germline): MDHEN, SYDVKM. The V segment lost 8 bases and the J segment 7 bases; nucleotides outside the gene matches: 10. The CDR3 reads CASGKTGMSEKLFF. In DNA, the CDR3 is TGTGCCAGCGGCAAGACAGGGATGAGTGAAAAACTGTTTTTT.

In DNA form, the CDR3 reads TGTGCCAGCAGTCCTCTTAGCGGGAGCTCCTACAATGAGCAGTTCTTC. Its translation is CASSPLSGSSYNEQFF. This chain joins TRBV25-1 and TRBJ2-1, with 9 bases fitting TRBD2. Germline V gives CDR1 MGHDK, CDR2 SYGVNS. After removal of 5 bases from V and 0 bases from J, the junction contained 5 bases not matched to a gene. The CDR3 spans 16 residues.

The chain joins TRBV5-1 to TRBJ2-7; possible D gene TRBD1, 6 bases. Trimming took 0 bases from V and 3 from J, leaving 10 bases between them. The germline V gene encodes CDR1 SGHRS and CDR2 YFSETQ. The CDR3 is made up of 14 amino acids. The CDR3 coding sequence is TGCGCCAGCAGCTTGGGGGACAATCGCTACGAGCAGTACTTC. Protein product: CASSLGDNRYEQYF.

The rearrangement links TRBV28 to TRBJ2-7; TRBD1 agrees at 7 bases. This CDR3 spans 15 amino acids. The germline V gene encodes CDR1 MDHEN and CDR2 SYDVKM. Trimming at V came to 6 bases and at J to 1 base, leaving 9 bases not matched to a gene. The CDR3 DNA sequence: TGTGCCAGCAGGACCTGGGGACAGTCTTCCTACGAGCAGTACTTC. Translating it yields CASRTWGQSSYEQYF.

The chain has TRBV7-8 and TRBJ1-5; the D gene is possibly TRBD1 (5 bases). The CDR3 covers 19 residues. V lost 1 base to trimming and J lost 0 bases, with 19 bases between them. Germline V CDR1 and CDR2: SGHVS, FQNEAQ. CDR3 nucleotides: TGTGCCAGCAGCTTAGGTGTGGGCGTGGGGCGGTATAGCAATCAGCCCCAGCATTTT. This translates into CASSLGVGVGRYSNQPQHF.

J is TRBJ2-2 and V is TRBV4-1; 9 bases map to TRBD1. V gave up 2 bases and J gave up 4 bases; unmatched junction bases: 11. The germline CDR1 and CDR2 sequences are MGHRA and YSYEKL. The CDR3 is 18 amino acids. CDR3 loop: CASSQPGQGIPTTGELFF. As DNA, the CDR3 is TGCGCCAGCAGCCAACCAGGACAGGGGATCCCTACCACCGGGGAGCTGTTTTTT.

V gene TRBV4-3 combines with J gene TRBJ1-2; 9 bases map to TRBD1. In germline, CDR1 is LGHNA, CDR2 YSLEER. The CDR3 sequence is 16 residues long. V shed 0 bases, J shed 5 bases, and the junction held 7 bases outside the gene matches. The CDR3 spells CASSQDPGQGKYGYTF. CDR3 sequence (DNA): TGCGCCAGCAGCCAAGACCCCGGACAGGGGAAATATGGCTACACCTTC.

This chain joins TRBV4-3 and TRBJ2-3; 7 nucleotides match TRBD1. The CDR3 has 17 amino acids. Germline values: CDR1 LGHNA, CDR2 YSLEER. Germline trimming cut 0 bases from V and 0 bases from J; bases unmatched to any gene: 6. Written as DNA, the CDR3 is TGCGCCAGCAGCCAAGACATGACAGGGAGCAGCACAGATACGCAGTATTTT. This sequence encodes CASSQDMTGSSTDTQYF.

This chain joins TRBV18 and TRBJ1-1; 8 positions agree with TRBD1. J gave up 1 base and V 8 bases, and 6 bases lay outside the gene matches. The CDR3 runs 14 residues. Germline V gives CDR1 KGHSH, CDR2 LQKENI. CDR3 region: CASLGQGGNTEAFF. The DNA of the CDR3 is TGTGCCAGCCTCGGACAGGGTGGGAACACTGAAGCTTTCTTT. Complete variable domain (other parts from reference TRBV18 and TRBJ1-1): NAGVMQNPRHLVRRRGQEARLRCSPMKGHSHVYWYRQLPEEGLKFMVYLQKENIIDESGMPKERFSAEFPKEGPSILRIQQVVRGDSAAYFCASLGQGGNTEAFFGQGTRLTVV.

This clone was seen more than once but under ten times. The gene calls are TRBV7-2 and TRBJ1-2; the D gene is possibly TRBD1 (6 bases). The V end was cut by 5 bases, the J end by 4 bases, with 14 bases between. This CDR3 spans 14 amino acids. CDR1 and CDR2 from the germline V gene are SGHTA and FQGNSA. The CDR3 DNA reads as TGTGCCAGCAGCGACCGGACAGATTTCTATGGCTACACCTTC. It translates to CASSDRTDFYGYTF.

This clone was seen a handful of times. V and J are TRBV5-6 and TRBJ2-1; TRBD2 aligns across 14 bases. The germline V gene encodes CDR1 SGHDT and CDR2 YYEEEE. The V gene end was trimmed by 4 bases and the J gene end by 12 bases; junction bases not matched to a gene: 9. The CDR3 covers 15 residues. CDR3 amino acids: CASSGGLAGVRVQFF. Written as DNA, the CDR3 is TGTGCCAGCAGCGGGGGACTAGCGGGAGTAAGGGTGCAGTTCTTC. The full variable domain, its missing parts supplied by reference TRBV5-6 and TRBJ2-1, is DAGVTQSPTHLIKTRGQQVTLRCSPKSGHDTVSWYQQALGQGPQFIFQYYEEEERQRGNFPDRFSGHQFPNYSSELNVNALLLGDSALYLCASSGGLAGVRVQFFGPGTRLTVL.

The chain recombines TRBV28 with TRBJ2-7; the match to TRBD1 covers 7 bases. Germline values: CDR1 MDHEN, CDR2 SYDVKM. The V and J ends lost 2 bases and 1 base, in that order; junction bases with no gene match: 11. This CDR3 is 17 amino acids long. CDR3 coding DNA: TGTGCCAGCAGTTTAATCCTGGGACAGATACTTTCCTACGAGCAGTACTTC. It specifies CASSLILGQILSYEQYF.

This clone was picked up a small number of times. The chain is built from TRBV15 and TRBJ2-7, with 7 bases aligning to TRBD2. CDR3 length: 15 residues. J was trimmed by 4 bases and V by 5 bases; bases with no gene match: 11. CDR1 is LNHNV, CDR2 YYDKDF, per germline (reference sequence). The CDR3: CATSSPGRREYEQYF. CDR3 sequence (DNA): TGTGCCACCAGCTCCCCCGGGAGGCGGGAATACGAGCAGTACTTC.

The rearrangement links TRBV5-1 to TRBJ1-2; no clear D. This CDR3 is built from 15 residues. V was trimmed by 0 bases and J by 4 bases, leaving 13 bases between them. Germline CDR1 is SGHRS and CDR2 is YFSETQ. Here the CDR3 reads CASSLGPVLSYGYTF. The CDR3 DNA reads TGCGCCAGCAGCTTGGGGCCAGTTCTCTCCTATGGCTACACCTTC.

This clone was picked up a small number of times. The chain links TRBV6-5 to TRBJ2-7, with 10 positions matching TRBD2. CDR3 length: 15 amino acids. The germline V gene has CDR1 MNHEY and CDR2 SVGAGI. V gave up 5 bases and J gave up 7 bases; unmatched junction bases: 11. The CDR3 region is CASSRTSGGVGEQYF. The CDR3 coding sequence is TGTGCCAGCAGTAGGACTAGCGGTGGGGTAGGAGAGCAGTACTTC.

The rearrangement joins TRBV7-2 to TRBJ2-1, with D perhaps matching TRBD1 (6 bases). Trimming pared 2 bases from V and 1 base from J, leaving 9 bases between. The germline CDR1 and CDR2 sequences are SGHTA and FQGNSA. The CDR3 loop spans 15 amino acids. The CDR3 sequence: CASSLLGGSYNEQFF. DNA of the CDR3: TGTGCCAGCAGCTTATTAGGGGGTTCCTACAATGAGCAGTTCTTC.

This clone was counted only a few times. This chain joins TRBV23-1 and TRBJ2-7; D is perhaps TRBD1 (6 bases). TRBV23-1 carries the ORF label, with uncertain function. The CDR3 is 20 residues long. V lost 1 base and J lost 5, with 30 bases in between. The chain's CDR3 is CASSQYPLQHHRESPHEQYF. The CDR3 DNA sequence: TGCGCCAGCAGTCAATATCCCCTACAACACCACAGGGAATCTCCCCACGAGCAGTACTTC.

The chain is built from TRBV4-2 and TRBJ1-4; D is unresolved. The CDR3 covers 19 residues. The V and J ends lost 0 bases and 5 bases respectively, with 22 bases between them. The germline V gene has CDR1 LGHNA and CDR2 YNFKEQ. The CDR3 coding sequence is TGTGCCAGCAGCCAAGAAGTGCCGAGAGGATCAACACGGAATGAAAAACTGTTTTTT. Encoded protein: CASSQEVPRGSTRNEKLFF.

This chain links TRBV9 with TRBJ2-1, with 9 bases fitting TRBD2. Trimming at V came to 3 bases and at J to 0 bases, leaving 4 bases not matched to a gene. CDR1 SGDLS and CDR2 YYNGEE come from the germline V gene. The CDR3 runs to 16 residues. The CDR3 DNA reads TGTGCCAGCAGCGCTAGCGGGGCTAGCTCCTACAATGAGCAGTTCTTC. This codes for CASSASGASSYNEQFF.

V usage is TRBV5-6 and J usage is TRBJ2-2, with a tentative D call TRBD2 (6 bases). This CDR3 comprises 16 residues. Germline assignment: CDR1 SGHDT and CDR2 YYEEEE. The germline V and J ends were trimmed by 4 bases and 4 bases, with 17 bases remaining between them. The CDR3 nucleotides read TGTGCCAGCAGCAGATTCCCCGGGACTCTCACCGGGGAGCTGTTTTTT. As protein: CASSRFPGTLTGELFF.

The sample holds a few counts of this clone. The chain is built from TRBV28 and TRBJ2-2, with TRBD2 matching 8 bases. CDR1 MDHEN and CDR2 SYDVKM come from the germline V gene. V was clipped by 6 bases and J by 7 bases; unmatched bases: 16. This CDR3 spans 17 amino acids. CDR3 in DNA: TGTGCCAGCAGACCCTGGGCAGTGACTAGCGCTAACGGGGAGCTGTTTTTT. Encoded protein: CASRPWAVTSANGELFF.

V and J are TRBV5-8 and TRBJ2-1; the D gene is possibly TRBD2 (5 bases). The ends were cut back, 4 bases at V and 2 bases at J, with 16 bases in the middle. The germline V gene encodes CDR1 SGHTS and CDR2 YDEGEE. This CDR3 contains 16 residues. The CDR3 nucleotides read TGTGCCAGCAGCCCCTACATGGAGCGGCCCTACAATGAGCAGTTCTTC. This encodes CASSPYMERPYNEQFF.

The sample holds one count of this clone. The chain links TRBV7-3 to TRBJ2-3; TRBD2 is a possible D gene (6 bases). This CDR3 has 14 residues. Germline lookup yields CDR1 SGHTA and CDR2 FQGTGA. The V end was cut by 6 bases, the J end by 2 bases, with 12 bases between. The CDR3 region is CASSPGLPTDTQYF. The CDR3, as DNA: TGTGCCAGCAGTCCGGGACTTCCCACAGATACGCAGTATTTT.

The chain uses TRBV18 and TRBJ1-1; weak D call: TRBD1 (5 bases). With 2 bases removed from V and 4 bases from J, the gap between germline ends came to 17 bases. This CDR3 spans 16 amino acids. Germline V CDR1 and CDR2: KGHSH, LQKENI. CDR3 coding DNA: TGTGCCAGCTCACCAGGGGGGAAGGGGCGAGGCACTGAAGCTTTCTTT. Amino acid sequence: CASSPGGKGRGTEAFF.

CDR3 coding DNA: TGTGCCAGCAGTACACGACAGGGGCTAAGTGAAAAACTGTTTTTT. Translated: CASSTRQGLSEKLFF. The rearrangement uses TRBV28 and TRBJ1-4, with 8 positions matching TRBD1. V shed 5 bases and J 7 bases; nucleotides not matched to a gene: 9. The length of the CDR3 is 15 residues. Germline V gives CDR1 MDHEN, CDR2 SYDVKM.

The table lists this clone with a few counts. This rearrangement joins TRBV9 to TRBJ1-5, with D perhaps matching TRBD1 (6 bases). The CDR3 covers 14 residues. Trimming pared 3 bases from V and 9 bases from J, leaving 16 bases between. The germline V gene has CDR1 SGDLS and CDR2 YYNGEE. CDR3 in DNA: TGTGCCAGCAGCGCCGACCTAAGGGGGGGGCCCCAGCATTTT. It yields the protein CASSADLRGGPQHF.

The chain joins TRBV30 to TRBJ2-1; D not resolved. The CDR3 extends over 14 amino acids. Germline V gives CDR1 GTSNPN, CDR2 SVGIG (reference sequence). V lost 3 bases and J 4 bases, leaving 13 bases between the germline ends. The CDR3 region has the DNA TGTGCCTGGAGCCCCCCCGACATTTACAATGAGCAGTTCTTC. Its protein is CAWSPPDIYNEQFF. Based on the CDR3 plus reference TRBV30 and TRBJ2-1, the full variable domain is SQTIHQWPATLVQPVGSPLSLECTVEGTSNPNLYWYRQAAGRGLQLLFYSVGIGQISSEVPQNLSASRPQDRQFILSSKKLLLSDSGFYLCAWSPPDIYNEQFFGPGTRLTVL.

The genes are TRBV4-3 and TRBJ1-6; possibly TRBD1 for D (5 bases). CDR3 length equals 18 residues. The germline V and J ends were trimmed by 1 base and 5 bases, with 18 bases remaining between them. In germline, CDR1 is LGHNA, CDR2 YSLEER. CDR3 sequence reads: CASSQGLLKGLNNSPLHF. CDR3 nucleotides: TGCGCCAGCAGCCAAGGCCTCTTAAAGGGACTCAATAATTCACCCCTCCACTTT.